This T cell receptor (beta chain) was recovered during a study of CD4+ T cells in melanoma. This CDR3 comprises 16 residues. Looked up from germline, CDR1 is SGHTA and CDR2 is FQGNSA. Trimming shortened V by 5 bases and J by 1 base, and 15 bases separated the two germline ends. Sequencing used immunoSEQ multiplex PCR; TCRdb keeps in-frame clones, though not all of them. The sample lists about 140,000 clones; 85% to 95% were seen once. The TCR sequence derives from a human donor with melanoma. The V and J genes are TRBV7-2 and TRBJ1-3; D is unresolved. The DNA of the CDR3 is TGTGCCAGCAGCCCGAGACTCTTTCCTTCTGGAAACACCATATATTTT. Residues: CASSPRLFPSGNTIYF. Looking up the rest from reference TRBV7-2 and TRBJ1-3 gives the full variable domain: GAGVSQSPSNKVTEKGKDVELRCDPISGHTALYWYRQSLGQGLEFLIYFQGNSAPDKSGLPSDRFSAERTGGSVSTLTIQRTQQEDSAVYLCASSPRLFPSGNTIYFGEGSWLTVV.